What follows are 10 T cell receptor beta chains derived from one specimen sequenced in a study of T cell responses to AZD1222 COVID-19 vaccine. Assay: immunoSEQ multiplex PCR; the TCRdb copy retains only in-frame clones and omits some. The data hold about 150,000 clones, with 86% observed a single time. This sample comprised peripheral blood, obtained 28 days after the second AZD1222 dose. Receptors were obtained from an adult who received the AZD1222 COVID-19 vaccine.

This chain connects TRBV6-5 to TRBJ2-1, with 7 bases that match TRBD2. The length of the CDR3 is 14 residues. Germline CDR1 is MNHEY and CDR2 is SVGAGI. V shed 10 bases, J shed 5 bases, and the junction held 11 bases outside the gene matches. The CDR3 DNA reads as TGTGCCACAAAGCGGGACGCGGGGGACAATGAGCAGTTCTTC. This sequence encodes CATKRDAGDNEQFF.

The rearrangement links TRBV19 to TRBJ2-1; D uncertain. This CDR3 is 15 amino acids long. Germline V gene sequence: CDR1 LNHDA, CDR2 SQIVND (reference sequence). V lost 3 bases and J lost 9, with 18 bases in between. DNA for the CDR3: TGTGCCAGTAGTATCGCTCGCAGAGCCTTGGGTGAGCAGTTCTTC. Encoded protein: CASSIARRALGEQFF.

This chain's CDR3 is CASSQEEWKQGVEKLFF. CDR3 coding DNA: TGCGCCAGCAGCCAAGAGGAATGGAAACAGGGAGTAGAAAAACTGTTTTTT. The V call is TRBV4-1, the J call TRBJ1-4, with a possible D match to TRBD1 (6 bases). This CDR3 is built from 17 residues. V lost 0 bases to trimming and J lost 8 bases, with 19 bases between them. Looked up from germline, CDR1 is MGHRA and CDR2 is YSYEKL.

This clone was recorded a few times. This chain connects TRBV30 to TRBJ1-6; TRBD1 matches 7 bases. The CDR3 length is 15 residues. CDR1 is GTSNPN and CDR2 is SVGIG in the germline V gene (reference sequence). V was clipped by 1 base and J by 6 bases; unmatched bases: 6. The CDR3 region is CAWSGDSIPNSPLHF. CDR3 DNA: TGTGCCTGGAGTGGGGACAGCATACCTAATTCACCCCTCCACTTT.

The chain has TRBV12-3 or TRBV12-4 and TRBJ2-3; D is undetermined. This CDR3 is 12 amino acids long. Trimming took 6 bases from V and 2 from J, leaving 6 bases between them. The CDR3 here is CASSPNTDTQYF. CDR3 bases: TGTGCCAGCAGCCCTAACACAGATACGCAGTATTTT.

The gene calls are TRBV2 and TRBJ1-3; maybe TRBD1 (6 bases). Germline CDR1 is SNHLY and CDR2 is FYNNEI. V lost 1 base, J lost 4 bases, and 8 bases lay in between. The CDR3 totals 14 residues. The CDR3 nucleotides read TGTGCCAGCAGTGAAGAGACAGGAGGAAACACCATATATTTT. Its translation is CASSEETGGNTIYF.

This clone has a handful of counts. J is TRBJ2-1 and V is TRBV12-1; the table names TRBD2, a call not compared with the DNA. TRBV12-1 is assigned pseudogene status. The CDR3 sequence is 13 residues long. In DNA form, the CDR3 reads TGTGCCAGCAGACCAGATTCCGACGGGAGGGCGTTCTTC. Translating it yields CASRPDSDGRAFF.

V and J are TRBV5-1 and TRBJ2-5; D perhaps matches TRBD2 (5 bases). V shed 4 bases and J shed 3 bases, with 16 bases lying between them. Germline CDR1 reads SGHRS; CDR2 reads YFSETQ. The CDR3 loop spans 15 amino acids. CDR3 sequence reads: CASSQGSTGEETQYF. The CDR3 DNA follows: TGCGCCAGCAGCCAAGGATCGACCGGGGAAGAGACCCAGTACTTC.

This sequence joins TRBV19 and TRBJ2-5; unclear D gene. Trimming cost V 5 bases and J 4 bases, with 20 bases left between them. The CDR3 runs to 16 residues. The V gene's germline CDR1 is LNHDA and CDR2 SQIVND (reference sequence). CDR3 nucleotides: TGTGCCAGTAGTCCTCGTCAACCACTCGTCTCAGAGACCCAGTACTTC. Protein sequence: CASSPRQPLVSETQYF.

V and J are TRBV2 and TRBJ2-3; D is undetermined. V lost 5 bases to trimming and J lost 4 bases, with 13 bases between them. Germline loops: CDR1 SNHLY, CDR2 FYNNEI. The CDR3 length is 14 residues. CDR3 residues: CASSLNQPPDTQYF. Written as DNA, the CDR3 is TGTGCCAGCAGTTTGAACCAGCCCCCAGATACGCAGTATTTT.